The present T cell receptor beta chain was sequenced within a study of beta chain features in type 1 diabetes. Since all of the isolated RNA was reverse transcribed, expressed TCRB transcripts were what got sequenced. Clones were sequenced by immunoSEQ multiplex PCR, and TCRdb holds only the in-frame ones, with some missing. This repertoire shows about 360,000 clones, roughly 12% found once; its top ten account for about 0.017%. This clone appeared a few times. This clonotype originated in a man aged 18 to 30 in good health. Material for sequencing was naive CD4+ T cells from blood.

This CDR3 reads CASTKGSYEQYF. In DNA form, the CDR3 reads TGTGCCAGCACGAAGGGGTCCTACGAGCAGTACTTC. The V gene is TRBV2, the J gene TRBJ2-7, with D tentatively TRBD1 (5 bases). V gave up 7 bases and J gave up 1 base, with 8 bases separating them. Looked up from germline, CDR1 is SNHLY and CDR2 is FYNNEI. CDR3 length: 12 amino acids.